This T cell receptor beta chain was obtained from a study of T-cell memory formation after mild COVID-19. As concerns this clonotype: Its matching antigen is unknown.

Notes on the study in general: Whether day 37 second-wave clones are SARS-CoV-2-specific was not confirmed.

One entry per CDR3 protein, called by TCRdb with MiXCR from the 5' RACE reads. Of fewer than 650,000 distinct CDR3 sequences in the sample, 20% to 25% were seen once. This receptor was identified in an adult woman who had mild COVID-19 (a few samples of this study predate the infection). Cell type and time point are not known. Sequencing was done on a sample of PBMCs or a T cell subset sorted from them (not recorded which).

CDR3 sequence (DNA): TGTGCCAGCAGTTTATCCGGTAACCTCTACGAGCAGTACTTC. It translates to CASSLSGNLYEQYF. V usage is TRBV12-3 or TRBV12-4 and J usage is TRBJ2-7; D is ambiguous. The V end lost 2 bases, the J end lost 3 bases, and 11 bases lay between the germline ends. The CDR3 length is 14 residues.